A single sample is the source of the 24 T cell receptor beta chains below, sequenced in a study of molecular identifiers for immune sequencing clone quantification. TCRdb processed the PCR reads anew with MiXCR; each CDR3 protein has one entry. The sample shows about 640,000 distinct CDR3 sequences, about 20% of them seen only once. The source material was naive CD8+ T cells from blood, with Jurkat cell RNA spiked in. Noted subset: FACS-sorted CD8+CD4-CCR7+CD45RA+ naive T cells. These TCRs come from a human donor in good health. Some libraries in this study had Jurkat cell RNA spiked in.

Notes on this clonotype: This may come from a read error, since a much larger clone is one base off. V usage is TRBV7-6 and J usage is TRBJ1-6; perhaps TRBD1 as D (5 bases). Trimming left V 5 bases short and J 8 bases short, with 19 bases between. The CDR3 totals 16 residues. Germline assignment: CDR1 SGHVS and CDR2 FNYEAQ. DNA of the CDR3: TGTGCCAGCAGCCCGACGGCAAGGGGAACGGATTCACCCCTCCACTTT. Translating gives CASSPTARGTDSPLHF.

This clonotype was detected many times. The chain uses TRBV7-9 and TRBJ2-5, with D possibly matching TRBD1 (5 bases). Germline CDR1 is SEHNR and CDR2 is FQNEAQ (reference sequence). The germline V and J ends were trimmed by 3 bases and 4 bases, with 9 bases remaining between them. The CDR3 extends over 13 amino acids. CDR3 sequence reads: CASSFFQGETQYF. For the CDR3, the DNA is TGTGCCAGCAGCTTCTTCCAGGGAGAGACCCAGTACTTC.

In this sample, this clonotype turned up a few times. V usage is TRBV28 and J usage is TRBJ2-1, with 9 bases lining up with TRBD2. The CDR3 is 18 residues long. With 0 bases clipped from V and 2 bases from J, the junction kept 8 bases outside the gene matches. Germline V lookup: CDR1 MDHEN, CDR2 SYDVKM. CDR3: CASSLWASGVHTYNEQFF. CDR3 in DNA: TGTGCCAGCAGTTTATGGGCTAGCGGGGTCCATACCTACAATGAGCAGTTCTTC.

This clonotype was recorded a few times. The rearrangement joins TRBV4-1 to TRBJ2-7, with D uncertain. The CDR3 runs 15 residues. Germline V gives CDR1 MGHRA, CDR2 YSYEKL. The V and J ends lost 0 bases and 6 bases respectively, with 15 bases between them. CDR3 in amino acids: CASSQDWTAAGEQYF. The CDR3 DNA reads TGCGCCAGCAGCCAAGATTGGACGGCGGCCGGCGAGCAGTACTTC.

About this clonotype: Being one base from a much bigger clone, this may be a read error. The rearrangement uses TRBV20-1 and TRBJ1-1, with D possibly TRBD1 on 6 matching bases. V lost 1 base and J 6 bases, leaving 21 bases between the germline ends. Germline values: CDR1 DFQATT, CDR2 SNEGSKA (reference sequence). CDR3 size: 16 residues. CDR3 bases: TGCAGTGCTAGAGGTGACGAGCTTGGGGGGCGCCCTGAAGCTTTCTTT. Amino acid sequence: CSARGDELGGRPEAFF.

This sequence joins TRBV13 and TRBJ2-3, with TRBD1 matching 9 bases. Trimming at V came to 6 bases and at J to 0 bases, leaving 10 bases not matched to a gene. The germline V gene has CDR1 PRHDT and CDR2 FYEKMQ (reference sequence). This CDR3 has 17 amino acids. CDR3 in amino acids: CASSWTGAPASTDTQYF. DNA of the CDR3: TGTGCCAGCAGTTGGACAGGGGCGCCGGCTAGCACAGATACGCAGTATTTT.

This chain connects TRBV2 to TRBJ2-1, with 8 bases aligning to TRBD2. Germline V gene sequence: CDR1 SNHLY, CDR2 FYNNEI. J gave up 9 bases and V 5 bases, and 12 bases lay outside the gene matches. This CDR3 comprises 15 residues. Written as DNA, the CDR3 is TGTGCCAGCAGTAACGCACGGGGGGGCGAAGGTGAGCAGTTCTTC. Encoded protein: CASSNARGGEGEQFF.

This clonotype was recorded at least ten times. The chain joins TRBV7-9 to TRBJ1-5, with D uncertain. Trimming took 1 base from V and 5 from J, leaving 6 bases between them. CDR1 SEHNR and CDR2 FQNEAQ come from the germline V gene (reference sequence). The CDR3 has 13 residues. CDR3 sequence reads: CASSLGPDQPQHF. CDR3 nucleotide sequence: TGTGCCAGCAGCTTAGGCCCCGATCAGCCCCAGCATTTT. Full variable domain (rest looked up from reference TRBV7-9 and TRBJ1-5): DTGVSQNPRHKITKRGQNVTFRCDPISEHNRLYWYRQTLGQGPEFLTYFQNEAQLEKSRLLSDRFSAERPKGSFSTLEIQRTEQGDSAMYLCASSLGPDQPQHFGDGTRLSIL.

The gene calls are TRBV19 and TRBJ1-2; 12 bases are shared with TRBD1. Germline CDR1 LNHDA, CDR2 SQIVND (reference sequence). The CDR3 loop spans 19 amino acids. J lost 8 bases, V lost 4 bases, and 20 bases had no gene match. Here the CDR3 reads CASSTSDLAGQGAYRGYTF. Here the CDR3 DNA reads TGTGCCAGTAGTACCTCCGATTTGGCGGGACAGGGGGCTTATCGGGGCTACACCTTC.

Comments on this clonotype: This clone may be a read error of a much larger clone one base away. DNA for the CDR3: TGTGCCAGCAGCGCGATGGGGGGGGGAGGCGGCACAGATACGCAGTATTTT. It specifies CASSAMGGGGGTDTQYF. The chain joins TRBV6-6 to TRBJ2-3, with TRBD2 matching over 7 bases. Germline lookup yields CDR1 MNHNY and CDR2 SVGAGI (reference sequence). The CDR3 is 17 amino acids. V trimming: 6 bases; J trimming: 1 base; junction bases outside the gene matches: 13.

A word on this clonotype: A much larger clone lies one base from this, so it may be a read error. V is TRBV7-9 and J is TRBJ2-7; either TRBD1 or TRBD2 may fit D (5 bases each). The CDR3 loop spans 14 amino acids. The germline gives CDR1 SEHNR, CDR2 FQNEAQ (reference sequence). In nucleotides, the CDR3 is TGTGTCAGCAGCCCCGGGGCACGGCTATACGAGCAGTACTTC. It translates to CVSSPGARLYEQYF.

This clonotype was recorded many times. The chain uses TRBV29-1 and TRBJ1-2; D remains unclear. The CDR3 consists of 16 residues. The germline V gene encodes CDR1 SQVTM and CDR2 ANQGSEA. The V and J ends lost 0 bases and 0 bases respectively, with 14 bases between them. DNA for the CDR3: TGCAGCGTTGAAGACCTCATGGTGTCAGCTAACTATGGCTACACCTTC. This sequence encodes CSVEDLMVSANYGYTF. Full variable domain (outside the CDR3, taken from reference TRBV29-1 and TRBJ1-2): SAVISQKPSRDICQRGTSLTIQCQVDSQVTMMFWYRQQPGQSLTLIATANQGSEATYESGFVIDKFPISRPNLTFSTLTVSNMSPEDSSIYLCSVEDLMVSANYGYTFGSGTRLTVV.

Comments on this clonotype: This could be a read error, since a much larger clone is one nucleotide away. CDR3 in amino acids: CASSQVMEDTRYF. The CDR3 coding sequence is TGCGCCAGCAGCCAGGTAATGGAGGATACGCGGTATTTT. The V gene is TRBV4-3, the J gene TRBJ2-3, with D possibly being TRBD2 (5 bases). Germline CDR1 reads LGHNA; CDR2 reads YSLEER. CDR3 length equals 13 residues.

This clonotype turned up a few times. The rearrangement links TRBV19 to TRBJ2-7, with 10 bases lining up with TRBD2. Germline lookup yields CDR1 LNHDA and CDR2 SQIVND (reference sequence). V was clipped by 4 bases and J by 2 bases; unmatched bases: 5. CDR3 length equals 15 residues. This CDR3 is CASSTTLAGAYEQYF. CDR3 in DNA: TGTGCCAGTAGTACGACGCTAGCGGGAGCCTACGAGCAGTACTTC.

This clonotype was seen many times. J is TRBJ2-7 and V is TRBV12-3 or TRBV12-4; 9 bases align to TRBD2. The junction had 8 bases not matched to a gene; V was cut back by 10 bases and J by 7 bases. The CDR3 sequence is 12 residues long. The CDR3 loop reads CAILGGRGEQYF. CDR3 in DNA: TGTGCCATCCTTGGCGGGAGGGGAGAGCAGTACTTC.

Of note for this clonotype: One end of the junction varies from germline; a read error may be responsible. The chain couples TRBV27 to TRBJ1-1, with D maybe TRBD1 (6 bases). Germline loops: CDR1 MNHEY, CDR2 SMNVEV (reference sequence). The CDR3 is 16 residues long. The CDR3 DNA sequence: TGTGCCAGCAGTTTCTTAACAGGGTCCGATTTTTCTGAAGCTCTCTTT. It yields the protein CASSFLTGSDFSEALF.

This clonotype was counted only a few times. This chain connects TRBV12-3 or TRBV12-4 to TRBJ2-7; TRBD1 matches at 8 bases. V shed 0 bases and J 5 bases; nucleotides not matched to a gene: 6. The CDR3 extends over 15 amino acids. The CDR3, as DNA: TGTGCCAGCAGTTTAGCACAGGGGGGTGGTCACGAGCAGTACTTC. It codes for CASSLAQGGGHEQYF.

This chain links TRBV19 with TRBJ2-7; TRBD1 agrees at 10 bases. This CDR3 region has 15 residues. Germline V gene sequence: CDR1 LNHDA, CDR2 SQIVND (reference sequence). Trimming at V came to 3 bases and at J to 3 bases, leaving 5 bases not matched to a gene. The CDR3 region has the DNA TGTGCCAGTAGTATTGGGACAGGGGTGGACTACGAGCAGTACTTC. Protein sequence: CASSIGTGVDYEQYF.

The chain couples TRBV9 to TRBJ1-5, with unresolved D. The V gene lost 2 bases and the J gene lost 5 bases, with 11 bases spanning the gap. CDR3 length: 14 amino acids. Germline assignment: CDR1 SGDLS and CDR2 YYNGEE. The CDR3 nucleotides read TGTGCCAGCAGCGTTGGCGTGAACGATCAGCCCCAGCATTTT. This gives the protein CASSVGVNDQPQHF. The variable domain in full, with the rest retrieved from reference TRBV9 and TRBJ1-5, is DSGVTQTPKHLITATGQRVTLRCSPRSGDLSVYWYQQSLDQGLQFLIQYYNGEERAKGNILERFSAQQFPDLHSELNLSSLELGDSALYFCASSVGVNDQPQHFGDGTRLSIL.

This clonotype has a count of ten or more. V is TRBV4-3 and J is TRBJ1-6; perhaps TRBD1 as D (6 bases). Germline CDR1 LGHNA, CDR2 YSLEER. The CDR3 spans 15 residues. Deletions cut 6 bases from V and 6 bases from J, with 15 bases between. DNA for the CDR3: TGCGCCAGCAGTCAGTGGGGACACGGTAATTCACCCCTCCACTTT. Amino acids: CASSQWGHGNSPLHF.

This clonotype came up many times. The chain combines TRBV7-2 with TRBJ2-7; D possibly corresponds to TRBD2 (6 bases). The V end lost 1 base, the J end lost 2 bases, and 9 bases lay between the germline ends. Germline assignment: CDR1 SGHTA and CDR2 FQGNSA. This CDR3 has 14 residues. Written as DNA, the CDR3 is TGTGCCAGCAGCTTAGGATGGGGGGCCTACGAGCAGTACTTC. Amino acid sequence: CASSLGWGAYEQYF.

This chain links TRBV20-1 with TRBJ2-2; tentative D call: TRBD1 (6 bases). V lost 5 bases to trimming and J lost 0 bases, with 13 bases between them. CDR1 is DFQATT and CDR2 is SNEGSKA in the germline V gene (reference sequence). This CDR3 is built from 15 residues. CDR3 loop: CSALWTASNTGELFF. The CDR3 coding sequence is TGCAGTGCTCTGTGGACAGCCTCGAACACCGGGGAGCTGTTTTTT.

This clonotype was counted ten times or more. V gene TRBV7-8 combines with J gene TRBJ2-7; a possible D gene is TRBD2 (5 bases). Germline CDR1 and CDR2: SGHVS and FQNEAQ. CDR3 length: 16 amino acids. Trimming took 4 bases from V and 3 from J, leaving 19 bases between them. The CDR3 protein is CASSSERARRFYEQYF. The CDR3 bases are TGTGCCAGCAGCTCCGAAAGGGCCCGGAGGTTCTACGAGCAGTACTTC.

This clonotype has only a few counts. The germline gene is not matched at one end of the junction; a read error may be the cause. The gene calls are TRBV27 and TRBJ1-2; TRBD1 matches 7 bases. Per the germline V gene, CDR1 is MNHEY and CDR2 is SMNVEV (reference sequence). The CDR3 is 14 amino acids. The CDR3 region has the DNA TGTGCCAGCAGTCCCATAGGGGGCAACTATGGCTACGCCTTC. This sequence encodes CASSPIGGNYGYAF.